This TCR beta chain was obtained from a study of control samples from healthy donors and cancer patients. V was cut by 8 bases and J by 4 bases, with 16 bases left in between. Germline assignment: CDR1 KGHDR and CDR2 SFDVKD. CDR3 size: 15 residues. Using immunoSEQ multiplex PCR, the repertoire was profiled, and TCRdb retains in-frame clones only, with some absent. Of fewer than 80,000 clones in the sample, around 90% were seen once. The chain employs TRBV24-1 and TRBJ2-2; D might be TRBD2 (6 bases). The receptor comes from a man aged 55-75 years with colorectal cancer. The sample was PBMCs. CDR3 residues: CATTPRQGGTGELFF. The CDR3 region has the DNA TGTGCCACCACCCCCCGGCAGGGAGGCACCGGGGAGCTGTTTTTT.